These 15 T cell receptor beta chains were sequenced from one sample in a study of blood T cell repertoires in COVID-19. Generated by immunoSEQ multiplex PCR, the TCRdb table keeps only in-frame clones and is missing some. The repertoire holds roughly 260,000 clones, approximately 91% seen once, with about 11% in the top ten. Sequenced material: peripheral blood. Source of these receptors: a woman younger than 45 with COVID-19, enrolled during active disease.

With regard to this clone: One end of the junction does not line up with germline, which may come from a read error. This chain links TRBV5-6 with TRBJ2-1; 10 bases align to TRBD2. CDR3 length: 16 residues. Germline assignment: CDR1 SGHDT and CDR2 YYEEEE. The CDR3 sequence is CASNLAAAGGPNEQFF. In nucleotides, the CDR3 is TGTGCCAGCAACTTGGCAGCAGCGGGAGGGCCCAATGAGCAGTTCTTC.

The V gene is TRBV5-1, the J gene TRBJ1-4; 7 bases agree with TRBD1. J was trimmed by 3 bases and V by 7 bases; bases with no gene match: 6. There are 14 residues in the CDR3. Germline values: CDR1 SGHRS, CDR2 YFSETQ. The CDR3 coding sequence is TGCGCCAGCCGTGACAGGGCTGCTAATGAAAAACTGTTTTTT. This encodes CASRDRAANEKLFF. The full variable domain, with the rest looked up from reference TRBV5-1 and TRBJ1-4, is KAGVTQTPRYLIKTRGQQVTLSCSPISGHRSVSWYQQTPGQGLQFLFEYFSETQRNKGNFPGRFSGRQFSNSRSEMNVSTLELGDSALYLCASRDRAANEKLFFGSGTQLSVL.

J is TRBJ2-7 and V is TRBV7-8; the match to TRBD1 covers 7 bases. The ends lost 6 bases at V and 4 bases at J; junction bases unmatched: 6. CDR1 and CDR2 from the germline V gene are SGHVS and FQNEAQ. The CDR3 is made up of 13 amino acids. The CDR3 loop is CASRGLGQYEQYF. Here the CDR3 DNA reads TGTGCCAGCAGAGGACTGGGACAGTACGAGCAGTACTTC.

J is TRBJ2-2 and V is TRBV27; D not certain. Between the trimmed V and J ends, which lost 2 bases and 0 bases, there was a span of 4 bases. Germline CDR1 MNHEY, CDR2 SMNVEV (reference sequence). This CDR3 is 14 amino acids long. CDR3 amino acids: CASSLGSNTGELFF. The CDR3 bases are TGTGCCAGCAGTTTAGGCTCGAACACCGGGGAGCTGTTTTTT.

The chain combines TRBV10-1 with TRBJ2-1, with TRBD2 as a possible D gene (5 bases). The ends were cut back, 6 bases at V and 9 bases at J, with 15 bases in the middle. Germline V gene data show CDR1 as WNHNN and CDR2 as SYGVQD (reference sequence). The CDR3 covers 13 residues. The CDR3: CASSERLAGEQFF. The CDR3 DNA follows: TGCGCCAGCAGCGAGCGTCTAGCAGGTGAGCAGTTCTTC.

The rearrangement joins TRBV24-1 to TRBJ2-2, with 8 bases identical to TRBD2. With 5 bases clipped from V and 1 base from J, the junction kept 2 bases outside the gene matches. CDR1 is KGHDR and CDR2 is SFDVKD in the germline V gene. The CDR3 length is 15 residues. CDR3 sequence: CATSGAGGNTGELFF. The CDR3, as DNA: TGTGCCACCAGTGGGGCGGGAGGGAACACCGGGGAGCTGTTTTTT.

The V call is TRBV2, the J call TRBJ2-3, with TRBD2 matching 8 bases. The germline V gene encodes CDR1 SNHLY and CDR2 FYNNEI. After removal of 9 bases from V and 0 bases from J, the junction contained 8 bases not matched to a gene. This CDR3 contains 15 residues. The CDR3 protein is CARMTSAASTDTQYF. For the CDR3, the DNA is TGTGCCAGGATGACTAGCGCTGCTAGCACAGATACGCAGTATTTT. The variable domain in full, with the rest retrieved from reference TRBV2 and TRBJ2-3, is EPEVTQTPSHQVTQMGQEVILRCVPISNHLYFYWYRQILGQKVEFLVSFYNNEISEKSEIFDDQFSVERPDGSNFTLKIRSTKLEDSAMYFCARMTSAASTDTQYFGPGTRLTVL.

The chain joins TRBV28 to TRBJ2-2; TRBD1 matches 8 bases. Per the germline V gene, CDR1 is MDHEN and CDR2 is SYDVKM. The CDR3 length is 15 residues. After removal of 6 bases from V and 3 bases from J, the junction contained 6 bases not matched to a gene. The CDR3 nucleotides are TGTGCCAGCAGCCCATACAGGGGGGACACCGGGGAGCTGTTTTTT. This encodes CASSPYRGDTGELFF.

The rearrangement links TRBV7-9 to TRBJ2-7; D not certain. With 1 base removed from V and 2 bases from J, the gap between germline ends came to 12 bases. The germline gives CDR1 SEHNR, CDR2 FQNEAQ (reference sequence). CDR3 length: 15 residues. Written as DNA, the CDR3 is TGTGCCAGCAGCTTAGGACAAGCAATTGCCTACGAGCAGTACTTC. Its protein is CASSLGQAIAYEQYF.

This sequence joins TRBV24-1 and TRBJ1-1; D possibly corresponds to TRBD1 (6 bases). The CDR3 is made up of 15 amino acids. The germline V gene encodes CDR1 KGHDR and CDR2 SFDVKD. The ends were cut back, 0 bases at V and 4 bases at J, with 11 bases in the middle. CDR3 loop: CATSDLHRGGTEAFF. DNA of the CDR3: TGTGCCACCAGTGATTTGCATAGGGGGGGCACTGAAGCTTTCTTT.

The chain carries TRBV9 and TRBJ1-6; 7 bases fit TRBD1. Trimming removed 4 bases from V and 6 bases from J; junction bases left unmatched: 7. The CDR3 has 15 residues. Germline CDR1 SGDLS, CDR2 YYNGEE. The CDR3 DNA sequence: TGTGCCAGCAGCTTCGGACAGGCCTTTAATTCACCCCTCCACTTT. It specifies CASSFGQAFNSPLHF.

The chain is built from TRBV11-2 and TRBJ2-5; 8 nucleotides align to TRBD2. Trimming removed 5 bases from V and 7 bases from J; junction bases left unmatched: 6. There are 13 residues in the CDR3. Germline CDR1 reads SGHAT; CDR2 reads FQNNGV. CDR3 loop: CASSVGLGGTQYF. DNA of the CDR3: TGTGCCAGCAGCGTGGGACTAGGGGGGACCCAGTACTTC.

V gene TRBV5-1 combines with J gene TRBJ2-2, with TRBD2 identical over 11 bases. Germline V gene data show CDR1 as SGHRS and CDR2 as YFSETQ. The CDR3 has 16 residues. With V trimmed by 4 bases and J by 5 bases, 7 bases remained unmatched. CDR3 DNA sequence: TGCGCCAGCAGCCCACTAGCGGGAGTGGGGACCGGGGAGCTGTTTTTT. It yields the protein CASSPLAGVGTGELFF.

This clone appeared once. CDR3 bases: TGTGCCAGCAGCAGTCGGGGGGCGGGAGAAGAGACCCAGTACTTC. Translated, it gives CASSSRGAGEETQYF. The chain employs TRBV3-1 (or the pseudogene TRBV3-2) and TRBJ2-5; possible D gene TRBD2, 7 bases. The V and J ends lost 5 bases and 3 bases respectively, with 16 bases between them. The CDR3 totals 15 residues. Looked up from germline, CDR1 is LGHDT and CDR2 is YNNKEL (reference sequence).

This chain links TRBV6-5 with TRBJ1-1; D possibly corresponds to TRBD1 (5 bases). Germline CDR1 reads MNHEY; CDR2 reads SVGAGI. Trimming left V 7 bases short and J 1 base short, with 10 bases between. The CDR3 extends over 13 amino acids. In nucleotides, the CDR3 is TGTGCCAGCACCAGGGAGGGGAACACTGAAGCTTTCTTT. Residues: CASTREGNTEAFF.